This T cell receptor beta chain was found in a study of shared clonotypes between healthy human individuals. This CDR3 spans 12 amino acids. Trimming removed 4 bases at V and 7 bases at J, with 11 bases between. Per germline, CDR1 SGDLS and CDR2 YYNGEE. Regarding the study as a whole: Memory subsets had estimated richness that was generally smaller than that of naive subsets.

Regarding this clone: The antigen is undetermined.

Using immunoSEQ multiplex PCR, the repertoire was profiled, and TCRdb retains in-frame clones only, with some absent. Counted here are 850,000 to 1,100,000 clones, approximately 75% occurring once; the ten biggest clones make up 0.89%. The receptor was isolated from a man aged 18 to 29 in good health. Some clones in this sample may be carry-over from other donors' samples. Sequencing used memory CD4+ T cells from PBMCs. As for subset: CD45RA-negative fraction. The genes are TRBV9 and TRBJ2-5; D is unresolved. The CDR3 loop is CASSPGPGTQYF. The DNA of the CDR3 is TGTGCCAGCAGCCCAGGTCCCGGGACCCAGTACTTC.